This is a list of T cell receptor beta chains from one sample in a study of immune evolution from preneoplasia to lung adenocarcinoma. Profiling relied on immunoSEQ multiplex PCR, and the TCRdb table lists in-frame clones only, not all of them. The sample consists of 4,000 or so clones, 82% of them appearing once. Sequenced input: FFPE invasive lung adenocarcinoma tissue. The receptors were gathered from a person between 65 and 79 years old with invasive lung adenocarcinoma. Both conserved end residues are part of each CDR3. Some rows have no size entry. The others give once, few or many, or a class for an expanded clone.

TRBJ2-7 . TRBV5-1 CASSLQGSLGNEQYF
TRBJ2-6 . TRBV5-5 CASSLEGAGANVLTF
TRBJ2-7 once TRBV5-4 CASSLTGTGASYEQYF
TRBJ2-3 . TRBV10-1 CASSESLEGAKDTQYF
TRBJ2-3 . TRBV5-8 CASSTGLVDSTDTQYF
TRBJ1-1 . TRBV19 CASSIGTENTEAFF
TRBJ2-1 once TRBV30 CAWSSNEQFF
TRBJ2-6 . TRBV18 CASSHSPSGANVLTF
TRBJ1-4 . TRBV7-2 CASSRREGDEKLFF
TRBJ1-5 . TRBV19 CASSFTLTDQPQHF
TRBJ2-4 . TRBV5-6 CASKPTGVAKNIQYF
TRBJ2-2 once TRBV5-4 CASSKVGIPTGELFF
TRBJ1-3 . TRBV6-1 CASSEWVGGSGNTIYF
TRBJ2-7 . TRBV9 CASSVGVGTYEQYF
TRBJ2-6 . TRBV7-3 CASPGTGLSGANVLTF